These 20 T cell receptor beta chains share one sample of origin, sequenced in a study of T cell responses to AZD1222 COVID-19 vaccine (dated by TCRdb to about 2021). The time point label corresponds to: baseline before first vaccination. This specimen's treatment or condition label, per the study, means: meningococcal conjugate vaccine given as trial control. Libraries were built with the immunoSEQ multiplex PCR assay. Drawn from immuneACCESS, this table holds only the in-frame rearrangements with V and J called that TCRdb kept. Clones are partly lost; checked studies trace under half to an unresolved V gene and leave the rest unexplained. In this sample the table shows 200,000 to 250,000 clones, 85% to 95% of which occur a single time. The leading ten clones occupy roughly 1% of the sample. The sample was peripheral blood, taken on day 0 of MenACWY control vaccination. Receptors originate from an adult in good health.

This chain links TRBV27 with TRBJ2-2, with D possibly being TRBD1 (6 bases). The CDR3 extends over 15 amino acids. The V gene lost 4 bases and the J gene lost 1 base, with 10 bases spanning the gap. Germline V gene sequence: CDR1 MNHEY, CDR2 SMNVEV (reference sequence). The CDR3 DNA reads as TGTGCCAGCAGTTCAATGACAGGGAACACCGGGGAGCTGTTTTTT. It encodes CASSSMTGNTGELFF.

This clone has a single count. The chain uses TRBV5-1 and TRBJ2-5; D is unresolved. CDR1 and CDR2 from the germline V gene are SGHRS and YFSETQ. The CDR3 extends over 14 amino acids. Trimming took off 4 bases at V and 5 bases at J, with 15 bases between the two ends. The DNA for the CDR3 is TGCGCCAGCAGCATCGGACCGGATAGGGAGACCCAGTACTTC. Its translation is CASSIGPDRETQYF.

The chain uses TRBV2 and TRBJ1-2; a possible D gene is TRBD1 (6 bases). The V gene lost 0 bases and the J gene lost 4 bases, with 12 bases spanning the gap. The CDR3 covers 15 residues. CDR1 is SNHLY and CDR2 is FYNNEI in the germline V gene. CDR3 sequence reads: CASSEAGAQSYGYTF. The DNA of the CDR3 is TGTGCCAGCAGTGAAGCGGGGGCGCAGAGCTATGGCTACACCTTC. Complete variable domain (other parts from reference TRBV2 and TRBJ1-2): EPEVTQTPSHQVTQMGQEVILRCVPISNHLYFYWYRQILGQKVEFLVSFYNNEISEKSEIFDDQFSVERPDGSNFTLKIRSTKLEDSAMYFCASSEAGAQSYGYTFGSGTRLTVV.

The chain uses TRBV21-1 and TRBJ2-7. TRBV21-1 is an annotated pseudogene. This CDR3 comprises 13 residues. Written as DNA, the CDR3 is TGTGCCATCCTCCGGGACGCGGCCACCTTTAAGGACTTC. The encoded protein is CAILRDAATFKDF.

The genes are TRBV5-4 and TRBJ2-2; TRBD1 matches 8 bases. The V gene end was trimmed by 3 bases and the J gene end by 2 bases; junction bases not matched to a gene: 6. Germline V gives CDR1 SGHNT, CDR2 YYREEE (reference sequence). The length of the CDR3 is 16 residues. Here the CDR3 reads CASSSQTGANTGELFF. As DNA, the CDR3 is TGTGCCAGCAGCTCTCAGACAGGGGCAAACACCGGGGAGCTGTTTTTT. Full variable domain (remainder filled in from reference TRBV5-4 and TRBJ2-2): ETGVTQSPTHLIKTRGQQVTLRCSSQSGHNTVSWYQQALGQGPQFIFQYYREEENGRGNFPPRFSGLQFPNYSSELNVNALELDDSALYLCASSSQTGANTGELFFGEGSRLTVL.

This chain links TRBV2 with TRBJ1-1; D is unclear. V lost 8 bases, J lost 4 bases, and 11 bases lay in between. The CDR3 is made up of 12 amino acids. Germline lookup yields CDR1 SNHLY and CDR2 FYNNEI. The CDR3 DNA reads TGTGCCAGCGGCCGGGAGTTCACTGAAGCTTTCTTT. Translation: CASGREFTEAFF.

J is TRBJ1-5 and V is TRBV5-1; the D gene is possibly TRBD1 (6 bases). V gave up 4 bases and J gave up 4 bases, with 15 bases separating them. CDR1 and CDR2 from the germline V gene are SGHRS and YFSETQ. The CDR3 is 15 amino acids. The CDR3 nucleotides are TGCGCCAGCAGCCAGGGGATGGGGGGTAATCAGCCCCAGCATTTT. Translation: CASSQGMGGNQPQHF.

The rearrangement links TRBV15 to TRBJ2-5; D not certain. The CDR3 is 12 amino acids. The germline V and J ends were trimmed by 5 bases and 1 base, with 5 bases remaining between them. CDR1 LNHNV and CDR2 YYDKDF come from the germline V gene (reference sequence). The chain's CDR3 is CATSGPQETQYF. The CDR3 DNA reads TGTGCCACCAGCGGGCCCCAAGAGACCCAGTACTTC. Complete variable domain (other parts from reference TRBV15 and TRBJ2-5): DAMVIQNPRYQVTQFGKPVTLSCSQTLNHNVMYWYQQKSSQAPKLLFHYYDKDFNNEADTPDNFQSRRPNTSFCFLDIRSPGLGDTAMYLCATSGPQETQYFGPGTRLLVL.

This clone was detected only a few times. The V call is TRBV2, the J call TRBJ1-3, with no clear D. Germline CDR1 reads SNHLY; CDR2 reads FYNNEI. V shed 2 bases and J shed 7 bases, with 15 bases lying between them. This CDR3 is 15 amino acids long. CDR3 bases: TGTGCCAGCAGTGAAACGGGCCCTCACGGGAACACCATATATTTT. It yields the protein CASSETGPHGNTIYF.

The CDR3 loop is CASSSRRGANTGELFF. The CDR3 nucleotides are TGCGCCAGCAGCTCCCGGAGGGGAGCGAACACCGGGGAGCTGTTTTTT. V usage is TRBV5-1 and J usage is TRBJ2-2; a possible D gene is TRBD2 (6 bases). Per germline, CDR1 SGHRS and CDR2 YFSETQ. This CDR3 contains 16 residues. The V end lost 3 bases, the J end lost 0 bases, and 12 bases lay between the germline ends.

The genes are TRBV25-1 and TRBJ2-7; 9 nucleotides align to TRBD1. This CDR3 spans 15 amino acids. CDR1 is MGHDK and CDR2 is SYGVNS in the germline V gene. J gave up 1 base and V 6 bases, and 7 bases lay outside the gene matches. The CDR3 is CASSRRDRDSYEQYF. The CDR3 DNA reads TGTGCCAGCAGCCGCCGGGACAGGGATTCCTACGAGCAGTACTTC.

V usage is TRBV5-4 and J usage is TRBJ2-5; D is undetermined. The CDR3 has 13 residues. Germline V lookup: CDR1 SGHNT, CDR2 YYREEE (reference sequence). V lost 3 bases to trimming and J lost 5 bases, with 11 bases between them. The CDR3 loop reads CASSSPLHETQYF. The CDR3 nucleotides read TGTGCCAGCAGCTCCCCGTTGCACGAGACCCAGTACTTC.

V is TRBV7-9 and J is TRBJ2-6; D is undetermined. The CDR3 is 15 residues long. Germline V gene sequence: CDR1 SEHNR, CDR2 FQNEAQ (reference sequence). Trimming took 5 bases from V and 4 from J, leaving 12 bases between them. CDR3: CASSLTARGANVLTF. The CDR3 DNA follows: TGTGCCAGCAGCCTTACGGCTAGGGGGGCCAACGTCCTGACTTTC.

This clone showed up just once. The chain links TRBV19 to TRBJ1-6; 8 nucleotides align to TRBD1. Germline V gene sequence: CDR1 LNHDA, CDR2 SQIVND (reference sequence). J lost 2 bases, V lost 6 bases, and 9 bases had no gene match. The CDR3 is made up of 17 amino acids. The CDR3 bases are TGTGCCAGTAGGGTTGACAGGGGAAGTACCTATAATTCACCCCTCCACTTT. Its protein product is CASRVDRGSTYNSPLHF.

Comments on this clone: Different DNA sequences within this sample yield the same CDR3. The CDR3 loop reads CASSEAGDYGYTF. For the CDR3, the DNA is TGTGCCAGCAGTGAAGCCGGAGATTATGGCTACACCTTC. The chain links TRBV6-1 to TRBJ1-2; D remains ambiguous. Germline CDR1 and CDR2: MNHNS and SASEGT. Trimming left V 0 bases short and J 5 bases short, with 7 bases between. The CDR3 length is 13 residues.

The chain uses TRBV25-1 and TRBJ1-1, with 8 bases aligning to TRBD1. The CDR3 is made up of 18 amino acids. Germline V lookup: CDR1 MGHDK, CDR2 SYGVNS. V lost 3 bases and J lost 0; bases outside the gene matches: 12. The CDR3 reads CASSEPGQGGPLNTEAFF. Written as DNA, the CDR3 is TGTGCCAGCAGTGAGCCCGGACAGGGAGGGCCGCTGAACACTGAAGCTTTCTTT. The full variable domain, with the rest looked up from reference TRBV25-1 and TRBJ1-1, is EADIYQTPRYLVIGTGKKITLECSQTMGHDKMYWYQQDPGMELHLIHYSYGVNSTEKGDLSSESTVSRIRTEHFPLTLESARPSHTSQYLCASSEPGQGGPLNTEAFFGQGTRLTVV.

This clone has only one observation. The gene calls are TRBV5-1 and TRBJ2-3; no definite D call. The CDR3 contains 14 residues. Germline CDR1 reads SGHRS; CDR2 reads YFSETQ. The V end was cut by 2 bases, the J end by 2 bases, with 9 bases between. CDR3 residues: CASSFGTLTDTQYF. CDR3 sequence (DNA): TGCGCCAGCAGCTTTGGCACTCTCACAGATACGCAGTATTTT.

The rearrangement links TRBV28 to TRBJ1-2; possibly TRBD1 for D (5 bases). Trimming removed 7 bases from V and 1 base from J, with 22 bases in between. CDR3 length: 17 amino acids. Looked up from germline, CDR1 is MDHEN and CDR2 is SYDVKM. The CDR3 here is CASTTGAGPSVNYGYTF. Here the CDR3 DNA reads TGTGCCAGCACCACCGGGGCAGGGCCTTCGGTTAACTATGGCTACACCTTC.

The chain's CDR3 is CASSLIGRGQVQPQHF. The CDR3 DNA follows: TGTGCCAGCAGTTTAATTGGCAGGGGGCAGGTTCAGCCCCAGCATTTT. V is TRBV28 and J is TRBJ1-5; TRBD1 matches at 8 bases. Germline trimming cut 2 bases from V and 6 bases from J; bases unmatched to any gene: 9. In germline, CDR1 is MDHEN, CDR2 SYDVKM. CDR3 length: 16 residues. Complete variable domain (other parts from reference TRBV28 and TRBJ1-5): DVKVTQSSRYLVKRTGEKVFLECVQDMDHENMFWYRQDPGLGLRLIYFSYDVKMKEKGDIPEGYSVSREKKERFSLILESASTNQTSMYLCASSLIGRGQVQPQHFGDGTRLSIL.

This clone was seen once. This rearrangement joins TRBV2 to TRBJ2-2; 7 nucleotides line up with TRBD2. This CDR3 has 15 residues. Germline lookup yields CDR1 SNHLY and CDR2 FYNNEI. The V and J ends lost 5 bases and 7 bases, in that order; junction bases with no gene match: 10. The CDR3 region has the DNA TGTGCCAGCAGTATGGGCGGGGGACGTGGCGGGGAGCTGTTTTTT. Translation: CASSMGGGRGGELFF.